This record covers a single T cell receptor (beta chain). As yet, its antigen is unknown. The source of the sample is a study of T cell responses to AZD1222 COVID-19 vaccine. Regarding the study as a whole: Unmutated variant regions are reportedly targeted by nearly half of spike-specific TCRs. Donors were mostly white British, more females; clonal diversity possibly underestimated. Sampling that yielded the repertoires occurred only after the peak T cell response.

The CDR3 has 13 amino acids. CDR1 is DFQATT, CDR2 SNEGSKA, per germline (reference sequence). V was clipped by 8 bases and J by 3 bases, with 16 bases between them. Sequencing was performed with immunoSEQ multiplex PCR; in TCRdb, only in-frame clones are kept and a portion is missing. This table has fewer than 30,000 clones, around 87% appearing once. The TCR was taken from an adult who received the AZD1222 COVID-19 vaccine. Here the sequenced sample was peripheral blood, taken 28 days after the second AZD1222 dose. The V gene is TRBV20-1, the J gene TRBJ1-2; no definite D call. The CDR3 DNA sequence: TGCAGTCCAAGTGGAGCGGGGTACTATGGCTACACCTTC. Protein: CSPSGAGYYGYTF.